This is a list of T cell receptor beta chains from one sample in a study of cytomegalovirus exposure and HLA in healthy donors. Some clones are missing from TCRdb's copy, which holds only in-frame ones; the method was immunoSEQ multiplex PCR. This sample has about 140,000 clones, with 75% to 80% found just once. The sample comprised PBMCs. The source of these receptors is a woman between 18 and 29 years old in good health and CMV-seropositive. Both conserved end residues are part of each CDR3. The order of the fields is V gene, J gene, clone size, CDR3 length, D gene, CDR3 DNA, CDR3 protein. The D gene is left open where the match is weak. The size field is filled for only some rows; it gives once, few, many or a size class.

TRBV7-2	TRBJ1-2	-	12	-	TGTGCCAGCAGCCCCTCCTACTATGGCTACACCTTC	CASSPSYYGYTF
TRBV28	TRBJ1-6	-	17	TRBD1	TGTGCCAGCAGTCCCCCCAGGGGGCAAATTAATAATTCACCCCTCCACTTT	CASSPPRGQINNSPLHF
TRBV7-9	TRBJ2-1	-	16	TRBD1	TGTGCCAGCAGCCCGAGGACAGGGGAGTCCTACAATGAGCAGTTCTTC	CASSPRTGESYNEQFF
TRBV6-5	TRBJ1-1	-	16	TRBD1	TGTGCCAGCAGTTACCTAGGACAGGGTGGGAACACTGAAGCTTTCTTT	CASSYLGQGGNTEAFF
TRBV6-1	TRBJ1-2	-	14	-	TGTGCCAGCAGTGCGGGACAAAGGAACTATGGCTACACCTTC	CASSAGQRNYGYTF
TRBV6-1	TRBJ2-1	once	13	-	TGTGCCAGCTGGAGCAGAGCCTACAATGAGCAGTTCTTC	CASWSRAYNEQFF
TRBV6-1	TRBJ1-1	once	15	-	TGTGCCAGCAGTGGACAGGCGTGGCTGAACACTGAAGCTTTCTTT	CASSGQAWLNTEAFF
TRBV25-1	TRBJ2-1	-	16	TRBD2	TGTGCCAGCAGTGCACAAACTAGCGGGGAAAACAATGAGCAGTTCTTC	CASSAQTSGENNEQFF
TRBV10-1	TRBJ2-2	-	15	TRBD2	TGCGCCAGCAGGTCGGGAGGCAGGGACACCGGGGAGCTGTTTTTT	CASRSGGRDTGELFF
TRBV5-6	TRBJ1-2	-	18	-	TGTGCCAGCAGCTTGGTTCGGGCAGGGGACCCAGCTAACTATGGCTACACCTTC	CASSLVRAGDPANYGYTF
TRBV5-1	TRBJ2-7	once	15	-	TGCGCCAGCAGCTTGGAGGCGGGTCCGGTGGGGGAGCAGTACTTC	CASSLEAGPVGEQYF
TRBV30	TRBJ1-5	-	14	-	TGTGCCTGGGGAGGAGGGCTCAGCAATCAGCCCCAGCATTTT	CAWGGGLSNQPQHF
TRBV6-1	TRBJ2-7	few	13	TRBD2	TGTGCCAGCAGTGGACGGGGGGGCTACGAGCAGTACTTC	CASSGRGGYEQYF
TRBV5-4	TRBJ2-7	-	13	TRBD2	TGTGCCAGCAGCACCGGGACTAGCCGCGAGCAGTACTTC	CASSTGTSREQYF
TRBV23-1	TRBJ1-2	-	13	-	TGCGCCAGCAGTCCGGGCGGGGAGGGGAGGTCATTCTTC	CASSPGGEGRSFF
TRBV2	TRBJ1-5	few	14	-	TGTGCCAGCAGCCCCGACAGCGTCAATCAGCCCCAGCATTTT	CASSPDSVNQPQHF
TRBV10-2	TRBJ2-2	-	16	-	TGCGCCAGCAGGGGGCGTGGGGGACACACCACCGGGGAGCTGTTTTTT	CASRGRGGHTTGELFF
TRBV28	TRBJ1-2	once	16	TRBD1	TGTGCCAGCAGTTTAGGAGGACAGGGCTGGAACTATGGCTACACCTTC	CASSLGGQGWNYGYTF
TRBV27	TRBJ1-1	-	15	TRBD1	TGTGCCAGCAAAAGGTCGACAGGGTTGAACACTGAAGCTTTCTTT	CASKRSTGLNTEAFF
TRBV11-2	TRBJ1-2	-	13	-	TGTGCCAGCAGCTTAGATAGCAGTTATGGCTACACCTTC	CASSLDSSYGYTF
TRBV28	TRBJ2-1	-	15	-	TGTGCCAGCAGTAAACCCGAACGGTCCTACAATGAGCAGTTCTTC	CASSKPERSYNEQFF
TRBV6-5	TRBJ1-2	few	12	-	TGTGCCAGCAGTTACGCAGTCTATGGCTACACCTTC	CASSYAVYGYTF
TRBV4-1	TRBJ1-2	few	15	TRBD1	TGCGCCAGCAGCCATACAACAGGGGTTAACTATGGCTACACCTTC	CASSHTTGVNYGYTF
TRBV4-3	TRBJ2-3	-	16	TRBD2	TGCGCCAGCAGCCAAGATAGTAGCGGGGGCGGAGATACGCAGTATTTT	CASSQDSSGGGDTQYF
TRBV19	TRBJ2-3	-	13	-	TGTGCCAGTAGTGTCCGGAGAACAGATACGCAGTATTTT	CASSVRRTDTQYF
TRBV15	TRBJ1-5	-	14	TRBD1	TGTGCCACCAGCGGTCCGGGACAGGGGTCGGCCCAGCATTTT	CATSGPGQGSAQHF
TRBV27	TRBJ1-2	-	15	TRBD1	TGTGCCAGCACCATCAGACAGGGGTATAACTATGGCTACACCTTC	CASTIRQGYNYGYTF
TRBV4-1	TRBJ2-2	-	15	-	TGCGCCAGCAGCCAAGAGGGGACAACTACCGGGGAGCTGTTTTTT	CASSQEGTTTGELFF
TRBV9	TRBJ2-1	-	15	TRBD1	TGTGCCAGCAGCGTAGATACAGGGGGAAACAATGAGCAGTTCTTC	CASSVDTGGNNEQFF
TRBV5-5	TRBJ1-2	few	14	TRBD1	TGTGCCAGCAGAGGAGCAGGGGGGAACTATGGCTACACCTTC	CASRGAGGNYGYTF
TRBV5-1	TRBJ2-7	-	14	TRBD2	TGCGCCAGCAGCCCGGGAGCGGGGAGCTACGAGCAGTACTTC	CASSPGAGSYEQYF
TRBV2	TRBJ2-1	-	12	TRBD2	TGTGCCAGCAGTGAAGCCGGGACTAGCTCGTTCTTC	CASSEAGTSSFF
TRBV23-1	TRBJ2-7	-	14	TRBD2	TGCGCCAGCAGCGCACCGGGACTAGCGGACGAGCAGTACTTC	CASSAPGLADEQYF
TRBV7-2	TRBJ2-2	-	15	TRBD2	TGTGCCAGCAGCTTAGACCTAGCGGGGGCCGGGGAGCTGTTTTTT	CASSLDLAGAGELFF
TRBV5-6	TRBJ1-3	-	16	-	TGTGCCAGCAGCTTGGGGTATTCGGGATCCGGAAACACCATATATTTT	CASSLGYSGSGNTIYF
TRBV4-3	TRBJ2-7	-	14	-	TGCGCCAGCAGCCAAGGATTCGGGGTATGGGAGCAGTACTTC	CASSQGFGVWEQYF
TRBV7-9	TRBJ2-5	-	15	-	TGTGCCAGCAGCTTATACGACAGAGATCAAGAGACCCAGTACTTC	CASSLYDRDQETQYF
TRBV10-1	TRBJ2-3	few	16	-	TGCGCCAGCAGTGAGCTCGGCGGGGAAGACACAGATACGCAGTATTTT	CASSELGGEDTDTQYF
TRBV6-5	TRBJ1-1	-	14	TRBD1	TGTGCCAGCAGGTCGGGACAGGGTGACACTGAAGCTTTCTTT	CASRSGQGDTEAFF
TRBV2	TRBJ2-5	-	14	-	TGTGCCAGCAGTGAGTGGCCTTCCCAAGAGACCCAGTACTTC	CASSEWPSQETQYF
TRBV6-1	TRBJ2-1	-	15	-	TGTGCCAGCAGTGAACGGGTCAGCTCCTACAATGAGCAGTTCTTC	CASSERVSSYNEQFF
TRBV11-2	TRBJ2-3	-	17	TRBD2	TGTGCCAGCAAGGGGCTAGCGGGGATCGCTAGCACAGATACGCAGTATTTT	CASKGLAGIASTDTQYF
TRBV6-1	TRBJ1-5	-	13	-	TGTGCCAGCAGTATGGGGAGGAATCAGCCCCAGCATTTT	CASSMGRNQPQHF
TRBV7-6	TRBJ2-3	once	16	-	TGTGCCAGCAGCTTAGCAGGACGGGGGACCCCGGATACGCAGTATTTT	CASSLAGRGTPDTQYF
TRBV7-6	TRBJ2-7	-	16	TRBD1	TGTGCCAGCAGCTTAGTCTCCGGGACAGGGGGTAACGAGCAGTACTTC	CASSLVSGTGGNEQYF